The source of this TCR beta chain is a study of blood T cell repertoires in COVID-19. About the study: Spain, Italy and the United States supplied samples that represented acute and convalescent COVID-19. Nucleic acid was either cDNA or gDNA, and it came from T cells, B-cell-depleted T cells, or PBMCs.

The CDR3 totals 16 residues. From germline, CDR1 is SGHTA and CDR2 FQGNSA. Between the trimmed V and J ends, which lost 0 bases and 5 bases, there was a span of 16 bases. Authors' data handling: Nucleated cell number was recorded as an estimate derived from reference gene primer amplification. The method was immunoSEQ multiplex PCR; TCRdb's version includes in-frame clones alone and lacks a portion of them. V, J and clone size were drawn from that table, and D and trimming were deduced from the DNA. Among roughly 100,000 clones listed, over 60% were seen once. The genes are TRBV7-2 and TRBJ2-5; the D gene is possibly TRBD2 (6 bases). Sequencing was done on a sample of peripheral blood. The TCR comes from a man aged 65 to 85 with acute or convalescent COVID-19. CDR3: CASSLALGWGEETQYF. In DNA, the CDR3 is TGTGCCAGCAGCTTAGCCCTAGGCTGGGGGGAGGAGACCCAGTACTTC.